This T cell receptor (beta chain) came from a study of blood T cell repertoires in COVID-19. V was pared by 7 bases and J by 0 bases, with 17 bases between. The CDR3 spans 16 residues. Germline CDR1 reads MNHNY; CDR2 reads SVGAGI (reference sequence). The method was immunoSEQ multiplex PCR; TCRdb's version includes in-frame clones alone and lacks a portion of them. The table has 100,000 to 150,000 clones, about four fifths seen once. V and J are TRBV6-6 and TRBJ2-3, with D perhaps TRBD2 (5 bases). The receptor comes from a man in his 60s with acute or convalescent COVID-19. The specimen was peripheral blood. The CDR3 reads CASTPGVTSSTDTQYF. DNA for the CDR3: TGTGCCAGCACCCCCGGGGTGACATCTAGCACAGATACGCAGTATTTT.